The source of this T cell receptor (beta chain) is a study of T cell responses to AZD1222 COVID-19 vaccine. Sequencing used immunoSEQ multiplex PCR; TCRdb keeps in-frame clones, though not all of them. The top ten hold about 1% of the sample, which has approximately 130,000 clones, approximately 93% seen once. Between the trimmed V and J ends, which lost 3 bases and 8 bases, there was a span of 19 bases. The CDR3 extends over 15 amino acids. In germline, CDR1 is LNHDA, CDR2 SQIVND (reference sequence). Sequenced material: peripheral blood, taken on day 0 of AZD1222 vaccination. This TCR was recovered from an adult in good health. V gene TRBV19 combines with J gene TRBJ1-2; TRBD1 might be the D (5 bases). CDR3 sequence (DNA): TGTGCCAGTAGTATTTCGAACGGAGGGGTAATCGGCTACACCTTC. The encoded protein is CASSISNGGVIGYTF.